The sequence of this TCR beta chain was determined in a study of blood T cell repertoires in COVID-19. Unmatched junction bases numbered 4, after V lost 5 bases and J lost 2 bases. Germline values: CDR1 MDHEN, CDR2 SYDVKM. This CDR3 is 15 amino acids long. Repertoires were generated with immunoSEQ multiplex PCR, while TCRdb's copy carries only in-frame clones and drops some. The sample holds some 290,000 clones, around 91% seen once. What was sequenced was peripheral blood. This clonotype was sampled from a woman aged 40 to 49 with COVID-19, enrolled during active disease. This chain links TRBV28 with TRBJ1-4; 8 nucleotides agree with TRBD1. The CDR3, as DNA: TGTGCCAGCAGTCAATGGACAGGGACTAATGAAAAACTGTTTTTT. Its protein is CASSQWTGTNEKLFF.